This TCR beta chain comes out of a study of blood T cell repertoires in COVID-19. This CDR3 is 13 amino acids long. The V gene end was trimmed by 9 bases and the J gene end by 1 base; junction bases not matched to a gene: 5. Assay: immunoSEQ multiplex PCR; the TCRdb copy retains only in-frame clones and omits some. The table has about 150,000 clones, roughly 80% seen once. Among Cohort 3 donors, those recovered had two negative PCRs, clearance, or symptom resolution. The sequence was obtained from a woman aged 45-59 years who had recovered from COVID-19. Sequenced: PBMCs or T cells enriched from blood (not recorded which). This chain joins TRBV12-3 or TRBV12-4 and TRBJ1-1, with TRBD1 matching 7 bases. The CDR3: CARGQAKNTEAFF. The CDR3 DNA follows: TGTGCCAGAGGACAGGCTAAGAACACTGAAGCTTTCTTT.